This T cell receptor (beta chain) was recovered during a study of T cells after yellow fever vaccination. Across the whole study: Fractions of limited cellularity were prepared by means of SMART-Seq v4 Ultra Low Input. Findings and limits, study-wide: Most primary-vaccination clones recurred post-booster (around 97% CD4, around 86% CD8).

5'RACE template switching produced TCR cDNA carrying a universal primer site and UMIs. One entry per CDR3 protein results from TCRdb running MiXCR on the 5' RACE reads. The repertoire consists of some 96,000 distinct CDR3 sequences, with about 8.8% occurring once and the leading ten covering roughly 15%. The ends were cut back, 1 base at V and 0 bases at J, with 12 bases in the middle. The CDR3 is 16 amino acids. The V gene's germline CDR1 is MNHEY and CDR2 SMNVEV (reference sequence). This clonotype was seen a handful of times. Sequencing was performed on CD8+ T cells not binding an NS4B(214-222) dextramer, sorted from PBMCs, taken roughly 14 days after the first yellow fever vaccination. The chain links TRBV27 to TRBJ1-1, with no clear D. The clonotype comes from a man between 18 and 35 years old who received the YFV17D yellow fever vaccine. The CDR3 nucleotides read TGTGCCAGCAGTTTATTTCCAGGACCCATGAACACTGAAGCTTTCTTT. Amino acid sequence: CASSLFPGPMNTEAFF.